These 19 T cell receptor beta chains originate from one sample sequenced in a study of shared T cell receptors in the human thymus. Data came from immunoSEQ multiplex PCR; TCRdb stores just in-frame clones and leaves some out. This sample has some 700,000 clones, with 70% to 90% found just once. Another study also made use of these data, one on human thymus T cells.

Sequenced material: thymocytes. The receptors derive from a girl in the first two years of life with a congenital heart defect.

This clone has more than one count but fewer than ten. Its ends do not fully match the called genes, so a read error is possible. The CDR3 is CASGEGYSYNEQFF. The CDR3 coding sequence is TGTGCCAGCGGTGAGGGCTACTCCTACAATGAGCAGTTCTTC. V usage is TRBV2 and J usage is TRBJ2-1, with D possibly TRBD2 on 5 matching bases. This CDR3 has 14 residues. Germline lookup yields CDR1 SNHLY and CDR2 FYNNEI.

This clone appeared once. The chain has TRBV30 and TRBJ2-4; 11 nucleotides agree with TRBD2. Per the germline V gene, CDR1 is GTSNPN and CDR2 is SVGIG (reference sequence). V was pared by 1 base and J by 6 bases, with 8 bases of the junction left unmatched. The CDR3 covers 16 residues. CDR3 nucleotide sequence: TGTGCCTGGAGTGACCTAGCGGGGGGCTTGAGAAACATTCAGTACTTC. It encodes CAWSDLAGGLRNIQYF.

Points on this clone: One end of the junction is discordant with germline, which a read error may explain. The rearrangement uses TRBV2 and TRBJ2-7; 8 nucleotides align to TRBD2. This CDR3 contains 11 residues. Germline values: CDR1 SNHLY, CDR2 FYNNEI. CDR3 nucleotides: TGTGCCAGCACGGTAGGGACTAGTCGTTTCTTC. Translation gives CASTVGTSRFF.

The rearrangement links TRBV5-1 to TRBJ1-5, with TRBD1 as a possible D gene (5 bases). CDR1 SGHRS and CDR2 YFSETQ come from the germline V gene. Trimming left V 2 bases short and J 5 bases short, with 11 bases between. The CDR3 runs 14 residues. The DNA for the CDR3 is TGCGCCAGCAGCTTCGGGGGAAGCGATCAGCCCCAGCATTTT. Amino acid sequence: CASSFGGSDQPQHF.

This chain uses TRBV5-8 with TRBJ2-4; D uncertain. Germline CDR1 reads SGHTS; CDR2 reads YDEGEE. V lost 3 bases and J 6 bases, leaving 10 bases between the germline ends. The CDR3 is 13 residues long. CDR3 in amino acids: CASSCLGVNIQYF. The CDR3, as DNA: TGTGCCAGCAGCTGTCTAGGTGTAAACATTCAGTACTTC.

The CDR3, as DNA: TGTGCCAGCAGGATTACAGGGGGTGCGTACAATGAGCAGTTCTTC. It codes for CASRITGGAYNEQFF. V and J are TRBV5-4 and TRBJ2-1; 8 nucleotides match TRBD1. V lost 5 bases, J lost 4 bases, and 8 bases stayed unmatched. CDR1 is SGHNT, CDR2 YYREEE, per germline (reference sequence). CDR3 size: 15 residues.

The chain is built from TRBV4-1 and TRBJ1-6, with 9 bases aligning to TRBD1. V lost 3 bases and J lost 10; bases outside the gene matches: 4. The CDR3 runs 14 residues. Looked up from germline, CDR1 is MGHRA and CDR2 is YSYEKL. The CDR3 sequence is CASSHGDRESPLHF. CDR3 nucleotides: TGCGCCAGCAGCCACGGGGACAGGGAATCACCCCTCCACTTT.

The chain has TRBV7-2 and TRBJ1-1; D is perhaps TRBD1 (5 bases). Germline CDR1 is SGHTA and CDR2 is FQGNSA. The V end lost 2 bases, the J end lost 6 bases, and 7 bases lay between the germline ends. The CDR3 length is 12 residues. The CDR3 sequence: CASSLRGAEAFF. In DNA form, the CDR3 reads TGTGCCAGCAGCTTAAGGGGCGCTGAAGCTTTCTTT.

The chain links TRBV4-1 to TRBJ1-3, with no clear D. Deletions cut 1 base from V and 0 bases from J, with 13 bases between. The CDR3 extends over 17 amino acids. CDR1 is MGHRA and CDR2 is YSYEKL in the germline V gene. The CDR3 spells CASSQVESGGSGNTIYF. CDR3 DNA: TGCGCCAGCAGCCAAGTGGAAAGCGGCGGCTCTGGAAACACCATATATTTT.

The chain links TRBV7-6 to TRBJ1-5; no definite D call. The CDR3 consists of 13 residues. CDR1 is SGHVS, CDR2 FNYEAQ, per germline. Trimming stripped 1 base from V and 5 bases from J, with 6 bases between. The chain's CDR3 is CASSLGAHQPQHF. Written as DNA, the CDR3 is TGTGCCAGCAGCTTAGGGGCACATCAGCCCCAGCATTTT.

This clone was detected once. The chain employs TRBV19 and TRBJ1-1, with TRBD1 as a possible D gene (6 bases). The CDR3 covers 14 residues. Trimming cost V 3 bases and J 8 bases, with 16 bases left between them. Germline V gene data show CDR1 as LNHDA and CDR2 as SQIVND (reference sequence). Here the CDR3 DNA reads TGTGCCAGTAGTATGTTACTCAGGGGATCCGAAGCTTTCTTT. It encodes CASSMLLRGSEAFF. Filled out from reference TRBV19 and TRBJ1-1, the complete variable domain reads DGGITQSPKYLFRKEGQNVTLSCEQNLNHDAMYWYRQDPGQGLRLIYYSQIVNDFQKGDIAEGYSVSREKKESFPLTVTSAQKNPTAFYLCASSMLLRGSEAFFGQGTRLTVV.

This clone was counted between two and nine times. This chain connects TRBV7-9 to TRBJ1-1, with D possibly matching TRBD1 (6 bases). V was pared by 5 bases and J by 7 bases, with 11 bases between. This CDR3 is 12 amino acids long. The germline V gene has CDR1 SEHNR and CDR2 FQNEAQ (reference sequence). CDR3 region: CASSRGGVEAFF. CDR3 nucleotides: TGTGCCAGCAGCCGTGGGGGCGTTGAAGCTTTCTTT.

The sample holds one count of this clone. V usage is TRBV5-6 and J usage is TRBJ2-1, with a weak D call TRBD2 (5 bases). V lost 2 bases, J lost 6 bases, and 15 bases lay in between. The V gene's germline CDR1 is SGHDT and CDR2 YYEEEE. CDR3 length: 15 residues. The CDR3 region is CASSLGSVLGNEQFF. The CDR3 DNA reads TGTGCCAGCAGCTTAGGGAGCGTTCTGGGCAATGAGCAGTTCTTC. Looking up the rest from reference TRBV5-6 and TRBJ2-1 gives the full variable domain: DAGVTQSPTHLIKTRGQQVTLRCSPKSGHDTVSWYQQALGQGPQFIFQYYEEEERQRGNFPDRFSGHQFPNYSSELNVNALLLGDSALYLCASSLGSVLGNEQFFGPGTRLTVL.

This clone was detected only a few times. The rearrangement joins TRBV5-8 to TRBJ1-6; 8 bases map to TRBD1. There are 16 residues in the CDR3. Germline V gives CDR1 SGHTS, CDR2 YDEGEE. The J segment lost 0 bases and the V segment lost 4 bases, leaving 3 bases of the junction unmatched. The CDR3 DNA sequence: TGTGCCAGCAGCCTAACAGGGGGCTCCTATAATTCACCCCTCCACTTT. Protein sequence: CASSLTGGSYNSPLHF.

For the CDR3, the DNA is TGTGCCAGCAGTTTACAGCCTAAAACAGGAAACTATGGCTACACCTTC. It yields the protein CASSLQPKTGNYGYTF. This chain uses TRBV28 with TRBJ1-2; possibly TRBD1 for D (5 bases). This CDR3 contains 16 residues. Germline V gene lookup returns CDR1 MDHEN and CDR2 SYDVKM. Trimming stripped 2 bases from V and 2 bases from J, with 15 bases between.

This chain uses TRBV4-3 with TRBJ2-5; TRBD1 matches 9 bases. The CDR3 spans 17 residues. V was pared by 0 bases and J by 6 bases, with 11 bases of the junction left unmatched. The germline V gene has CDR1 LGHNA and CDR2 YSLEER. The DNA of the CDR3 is TGCGCCAGCAGCCAAGAAGAAGGGACAGGGTTGGTAAAGACCCAGTACTTC. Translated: CASSQEEGTGLVKTQYF.

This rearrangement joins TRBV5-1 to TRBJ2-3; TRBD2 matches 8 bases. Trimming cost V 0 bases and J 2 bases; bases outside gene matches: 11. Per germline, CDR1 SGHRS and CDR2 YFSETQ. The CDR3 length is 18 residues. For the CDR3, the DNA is TGCGCCAGCAGCTTGGGGAGCGGGGGTTCGACTTTCACAGATACGCAGTATTTT. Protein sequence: CASSLGSGGSTFTDTQYF.

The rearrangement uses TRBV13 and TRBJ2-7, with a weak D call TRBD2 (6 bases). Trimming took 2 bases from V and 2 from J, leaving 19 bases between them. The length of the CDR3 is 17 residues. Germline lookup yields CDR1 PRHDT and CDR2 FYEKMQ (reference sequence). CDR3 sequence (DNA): TGTGCCAGCAGCTTAAAAGATCGGAGGGTCAGACCCTACGAGCAGTACTTC. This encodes CASSLKDRRVRPYEQYF.

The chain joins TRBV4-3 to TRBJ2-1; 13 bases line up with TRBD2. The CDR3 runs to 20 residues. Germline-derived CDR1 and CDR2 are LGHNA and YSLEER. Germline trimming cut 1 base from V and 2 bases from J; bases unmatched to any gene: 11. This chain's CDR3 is CASSQVGLAGAFSPYNEQFF. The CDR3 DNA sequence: TGCGCCAGCAGCCAAGTCGGACTAGCGGGGGCCTTTAGCCCCTACAATGAGCAGTTCTTC.